This T cell receptor (beta chain) was retrieved from a study of kidney transplant recipient with SARS-CoV-2 infection. Germline V gene data show CDR1 as DFQATT and CDR2 as SNEGSKA (reference sequence). The CDR3 extends over 16 amino acids. Trimming stripped 6 bases from V and 0 bases from J, with 15 bases between. This clonotype showed up many times. TCRdb reanalysed the reads using MiXCR and keeps one entry per CDR3 protein. The repertoire holds 200,000 to 300,000 distinct CDR3 sequences, with 29% as singletons. The chain links TRBV20-1 to TRBJ1-6, with no clear D. Sample: a blood sample, taken at baseline and on approximately day 120 from a kidney transplant recipient. The sequence was collected from a male patient in his thirties who had COVID-19 and was a kidney transplant recipient. These T cells may partly come from the graft donor. CDR3 sequence: CSATPTPSSYNSPLHF. The CDR3 DNA reads TGCAGTGCAACCCCAACTCCTAGCTCCTATAATTCACCCCTCCACTTT.